The entry that follows covers one TCR beta chain sequence. This specimen comes from a study of blood T cell repertoires in COVID-19. Germline V CDR1 and CDR2: LGHDT, YNNKEL (reference sequence). V lost 5 bases, J lost 4 bases, and 19 bases stayed unmatched. The CDR3 length is 19 residues. Libraries were prepared by immunoSEQ multiplex PCR; TCRdb keeps only in-frame clonotypes and omits some of them. The table includes over 120,000 clones, over 75% detected once. The chain couples TRBV3-1 (or the pseudogene TRBV3-2) to TRBJ2-3, with TRBD1 matching 9 bases. Sequences were obtained from peripheral blood. The receptor was derived from a woman in her 50s with acute or convalescent COVID-19. CDR3 DNA sequence: TGTGCCAGCAGCTTCCGCCGGGACAGGGTTTATCGGGGGGCAGATACGCAGTATTTT. Its protein product is CASSFRRDRVYRGADTQYF.